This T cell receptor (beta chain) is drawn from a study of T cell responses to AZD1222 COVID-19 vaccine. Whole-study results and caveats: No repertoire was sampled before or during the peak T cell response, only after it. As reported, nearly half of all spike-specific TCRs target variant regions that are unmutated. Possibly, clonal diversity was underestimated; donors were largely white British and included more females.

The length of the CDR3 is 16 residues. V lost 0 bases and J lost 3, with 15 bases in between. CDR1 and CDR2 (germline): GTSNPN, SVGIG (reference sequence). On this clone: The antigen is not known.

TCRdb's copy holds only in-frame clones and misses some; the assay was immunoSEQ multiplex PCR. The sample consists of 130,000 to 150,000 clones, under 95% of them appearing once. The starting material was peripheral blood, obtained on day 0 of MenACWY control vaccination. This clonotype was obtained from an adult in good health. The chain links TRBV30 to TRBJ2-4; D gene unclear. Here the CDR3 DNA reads TGTGCCTGGAGTGTGCGAGCCCGGGTGGGCAAAAACATTCAGTACTTC. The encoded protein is CAWSVRARVGKNIQYF.